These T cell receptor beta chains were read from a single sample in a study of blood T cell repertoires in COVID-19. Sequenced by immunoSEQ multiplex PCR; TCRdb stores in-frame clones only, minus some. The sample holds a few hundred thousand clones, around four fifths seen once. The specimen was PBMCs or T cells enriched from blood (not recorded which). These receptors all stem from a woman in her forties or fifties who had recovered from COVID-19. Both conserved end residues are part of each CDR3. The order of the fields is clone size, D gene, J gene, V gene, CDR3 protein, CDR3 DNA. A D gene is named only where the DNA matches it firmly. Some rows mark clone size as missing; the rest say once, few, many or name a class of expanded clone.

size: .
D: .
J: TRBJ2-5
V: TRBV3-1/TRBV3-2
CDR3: CASTTGEETQYF
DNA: TGTGCCAGCACCACCGGGGAAGAGACCCAGTACTTC

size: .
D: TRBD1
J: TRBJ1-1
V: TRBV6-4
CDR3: CASSDRQGVYTEAFF
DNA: TGTGCCAGCAGTGACCGCCAGGGGGTGTACACTGAAGCTTTCTTT

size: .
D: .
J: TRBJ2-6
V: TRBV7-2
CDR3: CASSSHSGANVLTF
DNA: TGTGCCAGCAGCAGCCACTCTGGGGCCAACGTCCTGACTTTC

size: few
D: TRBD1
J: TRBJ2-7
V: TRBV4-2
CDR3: CASSPNSRTGKPYEQYF
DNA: TGTGCCAGCAGCCCAAACTCCAGGACAGGGAAACCTTACGAGCAGTACTTC

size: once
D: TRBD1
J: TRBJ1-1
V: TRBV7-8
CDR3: CASSIRTGNTEAFF
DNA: TGTGCCAGCAGCATCAGGACAGGGAACACTGAAGCTTTCTTT

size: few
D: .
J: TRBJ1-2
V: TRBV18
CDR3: CATLTVQGWSYGYTF
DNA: TGTGCCACCCTCACCGTGCAGGGCTGGTCCTATGGCTACACCTTC

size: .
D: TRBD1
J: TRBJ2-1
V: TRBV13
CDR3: CASSLTRDRVYNEQFF
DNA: TGTGCCAGCAGCTTAACCCGGGACAGGGTATACAATGAGCAGTTCTTC

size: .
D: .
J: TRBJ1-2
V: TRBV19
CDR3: CASSIVRGYGYTF
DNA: TGTGCCAGTAGTATAGTCAGGGGCTATGGCTACACCTTC

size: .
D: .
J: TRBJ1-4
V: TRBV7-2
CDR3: CASSLINPSPGAREKLFF
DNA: TGTGCCAGCAGCTTAATCAACCCATCGCCAGGGGCGCGTGAAAAACTGTTTTTT

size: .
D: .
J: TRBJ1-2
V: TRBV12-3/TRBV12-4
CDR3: CASRVQGSYGYTF
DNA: TGTGCCAGCAGAGTACAGGGTTCCTATGGCTACACCTTC

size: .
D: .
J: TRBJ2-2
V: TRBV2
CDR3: CASSRVNTGELFF
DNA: TGTGCCAGCAGTCGCGTGAACACCGGGGAGCTGTTTTTT

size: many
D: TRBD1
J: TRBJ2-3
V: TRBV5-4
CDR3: CASSFGTEYTDTQYF
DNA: TGTGCCAGCAGCTTCGGGACAGAATACACAGATACGCAGTATTTT

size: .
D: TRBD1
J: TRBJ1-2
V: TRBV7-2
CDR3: CASSLASGFRDRGKSYTF
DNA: TGTGCCAGCAGCTTAGCGTCGGGATTCAGGGACAGGGGTAAGAGCTACACCTTC

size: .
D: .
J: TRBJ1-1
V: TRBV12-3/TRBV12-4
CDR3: CASRLGTLDEAFF
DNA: TGTGCCAGCAGACTAGGGACATTGGATGAAGCTTTCTTT

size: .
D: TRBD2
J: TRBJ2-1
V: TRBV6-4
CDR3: CASSDSISRKRGGRGGCYNEQFF
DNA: TGTGCCAGCAGTGACTCGATATCCAGAAAGCGGGGGGGCCGAGGTGGTTGTTACAATGAGCAGTTCTTC

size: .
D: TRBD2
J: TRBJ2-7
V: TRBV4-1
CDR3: CASSQAAGPYEQYF
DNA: TGCGCCAGCAGCCAAGCAGCGGGGCCCTACGAGCAGTACTTC

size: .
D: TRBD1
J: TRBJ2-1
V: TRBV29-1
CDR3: CSVSGGRGSSYNEQFF
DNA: TGCAGCGTGAGTGGCGGCAGGGGGAGCTCCTACAATGAGCAGTTCTTC

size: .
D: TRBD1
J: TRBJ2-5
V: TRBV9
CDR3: CASSVAPLGQGTLQETQYF
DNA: TGTGCCAGCAGCGTAGCCCCCCTGGGACAGGGGACATTACAAGAGACCCAGTACTTC

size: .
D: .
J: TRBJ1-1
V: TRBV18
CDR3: CASSPRGGNTEAFF
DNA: TGTGCCAGCTCACCACGGGGGGGCAACACTGAAGCTTTCTTT

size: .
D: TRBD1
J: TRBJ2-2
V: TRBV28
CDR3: CASSFRGIDTGELFF
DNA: TGTGCCAGCAGTTTCAGGGGGATCGACACCGGGGAGCTGTTTTTT

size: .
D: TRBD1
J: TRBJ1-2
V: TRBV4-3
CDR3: CASSLLTGTGSANYGYTF
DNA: TGCGCCAGCAGCCTCCTCACGGGGACAGGGTCAGCTAACTATGGCTACACCTTC

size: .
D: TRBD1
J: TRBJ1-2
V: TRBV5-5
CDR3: CASSASGTENYGYTF
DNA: TGTGCCAGCAGCGCGTCCGGGACAGAGAACTATGGCTACACCTTC

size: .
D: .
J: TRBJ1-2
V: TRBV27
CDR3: CASSLRGIGGYTF
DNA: TGTGCCAGCAGTTTAAGGGGGATCGGTGGCTACACCTTC

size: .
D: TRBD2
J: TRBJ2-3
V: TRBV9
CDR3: CASSVVGSGSLTDTQYF
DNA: TGTGCCAGCAGCGTAGTCGGAAGCGGGAGCCTCACAGATACGCAGTATTTT

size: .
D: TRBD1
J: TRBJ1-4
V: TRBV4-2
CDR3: CASSQRTGGSEKLFF
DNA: TGTGCCAGCAGCCAACGGACAGGGGGTAGTGAAAAACTGTTTTTT

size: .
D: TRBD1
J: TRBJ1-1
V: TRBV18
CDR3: CASSGQGLAMNTEAFF
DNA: TGTGCCAGCTCAGGACAGGGTTTGGCCATGAACACTGAAGCTTTCTTT

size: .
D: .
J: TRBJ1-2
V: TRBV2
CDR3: CASRGLRSGKGDTF
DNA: TGTGCCAGCAGGGGTTTAAGATCGGGAAAGGGCGACACCTTC